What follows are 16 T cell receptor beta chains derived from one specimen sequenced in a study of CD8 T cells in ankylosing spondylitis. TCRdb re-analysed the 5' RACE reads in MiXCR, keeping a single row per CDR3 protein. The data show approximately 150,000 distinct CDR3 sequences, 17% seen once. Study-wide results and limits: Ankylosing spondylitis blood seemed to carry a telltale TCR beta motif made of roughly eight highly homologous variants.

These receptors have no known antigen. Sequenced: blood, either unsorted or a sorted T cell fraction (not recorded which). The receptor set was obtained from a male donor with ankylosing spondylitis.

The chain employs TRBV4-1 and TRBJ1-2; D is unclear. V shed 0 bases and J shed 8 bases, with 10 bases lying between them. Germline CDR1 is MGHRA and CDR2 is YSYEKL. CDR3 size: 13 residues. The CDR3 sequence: CASSQENLWGYTF. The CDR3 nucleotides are TGCGCCAGCAGCCAAGAAAATCTATGGGGCTACACCTTC.

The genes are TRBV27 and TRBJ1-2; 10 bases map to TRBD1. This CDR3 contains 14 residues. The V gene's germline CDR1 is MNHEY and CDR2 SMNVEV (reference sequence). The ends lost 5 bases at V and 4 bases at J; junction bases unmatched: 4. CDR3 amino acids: CASSTGTGVYGYTF. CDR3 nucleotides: TGTGCCAGCAGTACCGGGACAGGGGTCTATGGCTACACCTTC.

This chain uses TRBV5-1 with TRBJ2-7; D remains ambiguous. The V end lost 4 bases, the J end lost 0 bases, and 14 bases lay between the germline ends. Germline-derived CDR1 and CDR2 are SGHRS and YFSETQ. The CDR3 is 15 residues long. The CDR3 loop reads CASSKTGISSYEQYF. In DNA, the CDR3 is TGCGCCAGCAGCAAGACTGGGATCAGCTCCTACGAGCAGTACTTC.

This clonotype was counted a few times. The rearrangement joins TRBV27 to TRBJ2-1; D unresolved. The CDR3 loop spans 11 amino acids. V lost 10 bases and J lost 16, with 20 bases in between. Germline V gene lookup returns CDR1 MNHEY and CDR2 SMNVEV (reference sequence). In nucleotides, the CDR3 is TGTGCCACCGTGAGCCGGGCCGCCTTTTTCTTC. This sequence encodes CATVSRAAFFF.

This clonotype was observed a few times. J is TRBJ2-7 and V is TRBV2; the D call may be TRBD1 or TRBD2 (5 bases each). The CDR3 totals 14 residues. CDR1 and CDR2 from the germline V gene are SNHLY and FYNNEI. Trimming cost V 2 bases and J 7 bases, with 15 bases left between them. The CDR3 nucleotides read TGTGCCAGCAGTGAAAGGGACGCCCTACGAGAGCAGTACTTC. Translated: CASSERDALREQYF.

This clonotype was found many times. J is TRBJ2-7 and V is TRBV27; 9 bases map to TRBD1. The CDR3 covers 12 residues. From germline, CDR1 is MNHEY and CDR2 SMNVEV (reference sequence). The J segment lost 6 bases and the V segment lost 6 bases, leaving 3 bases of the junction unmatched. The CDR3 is CASRGTGSEQYF. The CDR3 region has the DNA TGTGCCAGCAGGGGGACAGGGTCCGAGCAGTACTTC.

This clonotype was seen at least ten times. CDR3 sequence reads: CASRDASSSWETQYF. The CDR3 DNA is TGTGCCAGCAGGGATGCATCTAGCAGCTGGGAGACCCAGTACTTC. The chain recombines TRBV7-9 with TRBJ2-5; maybe TRBD2 (5 bases). The CDR3 is 15 residues long. From germline, CDR1 is SEHNR and CDR2 FQNEAQ (reference sequence). Trimming left V 6 bases short and J 5 bases short, with 19 bases between.

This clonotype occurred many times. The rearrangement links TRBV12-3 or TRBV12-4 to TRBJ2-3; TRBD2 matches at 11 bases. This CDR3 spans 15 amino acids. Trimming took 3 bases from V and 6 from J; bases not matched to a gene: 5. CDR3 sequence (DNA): TGTGCCAGCAGTTTTACTAGCGGGAGTACCGATACGCAGTATTTT. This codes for CASSFTSGSTDTQYF.

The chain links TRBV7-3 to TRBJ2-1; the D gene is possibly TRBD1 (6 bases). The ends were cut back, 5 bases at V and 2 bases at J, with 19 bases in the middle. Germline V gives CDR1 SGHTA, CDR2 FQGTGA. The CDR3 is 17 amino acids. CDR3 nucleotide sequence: TGTGCCAGCAGCCCCTCCCCCCAGGGGTTTACCTACAATGAGCAGTTCTTC. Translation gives CASSPSPQGFTYNEQFF.

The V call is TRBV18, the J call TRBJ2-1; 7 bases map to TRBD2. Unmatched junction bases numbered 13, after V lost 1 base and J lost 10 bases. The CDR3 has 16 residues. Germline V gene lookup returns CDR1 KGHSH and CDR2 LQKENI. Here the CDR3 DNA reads TGTGCCAGCTCACCACTTTTTTTCCTAGCGGCACCCGAGCAGTTCTTC. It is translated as CASSPLFFLAAPEQFF.

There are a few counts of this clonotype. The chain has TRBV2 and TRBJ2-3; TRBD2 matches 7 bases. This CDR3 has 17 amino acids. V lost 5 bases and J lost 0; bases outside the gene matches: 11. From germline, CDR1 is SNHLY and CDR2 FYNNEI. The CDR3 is CASSSPRLADSTDTQYF. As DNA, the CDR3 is TGTGCCAGCAGTAGCCCGAGACTAGCAGATAGCACAGATACGCAGTATTTT.

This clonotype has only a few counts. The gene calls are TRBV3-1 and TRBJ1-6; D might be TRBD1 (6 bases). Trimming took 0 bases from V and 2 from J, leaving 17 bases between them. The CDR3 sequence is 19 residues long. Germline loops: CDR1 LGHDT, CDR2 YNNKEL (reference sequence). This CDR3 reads CASSQELPRGSAYNSPLHF. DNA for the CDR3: TGTGCCAGCAGCCAAGAGCTTCCCAGGGGATCGGCCTATAATTCACCCCTCCACTTT.

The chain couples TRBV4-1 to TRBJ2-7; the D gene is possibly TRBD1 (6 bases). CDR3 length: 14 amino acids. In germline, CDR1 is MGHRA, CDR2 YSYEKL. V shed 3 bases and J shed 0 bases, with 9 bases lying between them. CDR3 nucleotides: TGCGCCAGCAGCCATTCAGGGGCCTCCTACGAGCAGTACTTC. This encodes CASSHSGASYEQYF.

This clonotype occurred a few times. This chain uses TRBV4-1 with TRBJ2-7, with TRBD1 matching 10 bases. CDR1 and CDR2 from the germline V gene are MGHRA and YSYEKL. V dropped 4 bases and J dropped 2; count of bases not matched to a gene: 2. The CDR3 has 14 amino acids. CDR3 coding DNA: TGCGCCAGCAGCCGCGGGACAGGGGCCTACGAGCAGTACTTC. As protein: CASSRGTGAYEQYF.

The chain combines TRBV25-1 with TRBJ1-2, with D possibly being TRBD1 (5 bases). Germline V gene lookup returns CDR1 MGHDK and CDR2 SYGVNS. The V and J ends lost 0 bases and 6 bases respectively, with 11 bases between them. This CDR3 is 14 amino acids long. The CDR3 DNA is TGTGCCAGCAGTGAATATTCCGGACAAAATGGCTACACCTTC. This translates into CASSEYSGQNGYTF.

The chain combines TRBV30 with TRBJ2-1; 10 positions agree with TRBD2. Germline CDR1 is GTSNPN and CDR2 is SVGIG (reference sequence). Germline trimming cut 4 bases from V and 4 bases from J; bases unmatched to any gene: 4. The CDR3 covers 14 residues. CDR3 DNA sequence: TGTGCCTGGATTCCTAGCGGGGGATACAATGAGCAGTTCTTC. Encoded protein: CAWIPSGGYNEQFF.